These 14 T cell receptor beta chains were sequenced from one sample in a study of beta chain features in type 1 diabetes. Investigators reverse transcribed all isolated RNA, so they sequenced expressed TCRB transcripts. Assay: immunoSEQ multiplex PCR; the TCRdb copy retains only in-frame clones and omits some. Seen here are fewer than 350,000 clones, roughly 21% observed once, and the top ten hold 0.035% to 0.055%. The sequencing input was naive CD4+ T cells from blood. The receptor source for this set is a woman under 30 in good health.

This clone has only a few counts. This chain connects TRBV7-9 to TRBJ2-2; D possibly corresponds to TRBD2 (5 bases). Trimming left V 5 bases short and J 1 base short, with 14 bases between. The CDR3 loop spans 16 amino acids. CDR1 is SEHNR and CDR2 is FQNEAQ in the germline V gene (reference sequence). The CDR3 loop reads CASSKGEGVNTGELFF. CDR3 sequence (DNA): TGTGCCAGCAGCAAAGGCGAGGGAGTGAACACCGGGGAGCTGTTTTTT.

The chain has TRBV29-1 and TRBJ2-5, with D tentatively TRBD2 (5 bases). CDR3 length equals 15 residues. CDR1 is SQVTM, CDR2 ANQGSEA, per germline. CDR3 sequence reads: CRAFEGAAFQETQYF. As DNA, the CDR3 is TGCAGAGCCTTCGAGGGAGCCGCATTCCAAGAGACCCAGTACTTC.

This clone showed up just a few times. The chain carries TRBV30 and TRBJ1-1, with D possibly matching TRBD1 (5 bases). Germline assignment: CDR1 GTSNPN and CDR2 SVGIG (reference sequence). V was pared by 1 base and J by 4 bases, with 16 bases between. The CDR3 has 15 residues. CDR3 residues: CAWSGGRARGTEAFF. The CDR3 nucleotides are TGTGCCTGGAGTGGGGGCAGGGCCCGAGGCACTGAAGCTTTCTTT.

This clone came up a few times. The chain is built from TRBV9 and TRBJ2-7, with no clear D. Germline-derived CDR1 and CDR2 are SGDLS and YYNGEE. With 3 bases removed from V and 4 bases from J, the gap between germline ends came to 14 bases. The CDR3 covers 14 residues. The DNA of the CDR3 is TGTGCCAGCAGCGGTTGGCCTGTCGGGTACGAGCAGTACTTC. It translates to CASSGWPVGYEQYF.

The gene calls are TRBV6-5 and TRBJ1-4, with D possibly being TRBD1 (5 bases). V gave up 8 bases and J gave up 5 bases, with 9 bases separating them. This CDR3 contains 12 residues. Germline V lookup: CDR1 MNHEY, CDR2 SVGAGI. In nucleotides, the CDR3 is TGTGCCAGCCGGCAGGGAAATGAAAAACTGTTTTTT. Protein product: CASRQGNEKLFF.

The J gene is TRBJ2-5, the V gene TRBV7-2; TRBD2 agrees at 13 bases. The CDR3 length is 16 residues. The germline gives CDR1 SGHTA, CDR2 FQGNSA. The V segment lost 2 bases and the J segment 5 bases; nucleotides outside the gene matches: 5. In DNA, the CDR3 is TGTGCCAGCAGCTTAAGTAGGACTAGCGGGGGTGAGACCCAGTACTTC. It is translated as CASSLSRTSGGETQYF.

This clone was seen more than once but under ten times. The chain recombines TRBV14 with TRBJ2-4; the match to TRBD2 covers 8 bases. CDR3 length: 11 amino acids. The germline CDR1 and CDR2 sequences are SGHDN and FVKESK. V lost 9 bases to trimming and J lost 12 bases; unmatched junction nucleotides: 7. CDR3 in amino acids: CARNIAGRQYF. As DNA, the CDR3 is TGTGCCAGGAATATAGCGGGGCGTCAGTACTTC. The variable domain in full, completed from reference TRBV14 and TRBJ2-4, reads EAGVTQFPSHSVIEKGQTVTLRCDPISGHDNLYWYRRVMGKEIKFLLHFVKESKQDESGMPNNRFLAERTGGTYSTLKVQPAELEDSGVYFCARNIAGRQYFGAGTRLSVL.

The chain links TRBV5-4 to TRBJ2-7; D is unresolved. Trimming shortened V by 2 bases and J by 5 bases, and 2 bases separated the two germline ends. CDR1 and CDR2 (germline): SGHNT, YYREEE (reference sequence). CDR3 length: 10 amino acids. Here the CDR3 reads CASSFNEQYF. The CDR3 DNA reads TGTGCCAGCAGCTTTAACGAGCAGTACTTC.

The sample holds one count of this clone. This chain links TRBV5-1 with TRBJ1-1; 7 nucleotides align to TRBD1. J was trimmed by 3 bases and V by 2 bases; bases with no gene match: 4. This CDR3 is built from 14 residues. From germline, CDR1 is SGHRS and CDR2 YFSETQ. The CDR3 bases are TGCGCCAGCAGCTTTAGGGGGCTGCACACTGAAGCTTTCTTT. Residues: CASSFRGLHTEAFF.

This clone occurred a few times. The chain employs TRBV5-4 and TRBJ2-6; weak D call: TRBD2 (5 bases). The CDR3 is 15 residues long. Per the germline V gene, CDR1 is SGHNT and CDR2 is YYREEE (reference sequence). Trimming left V 6 bases short and J 1 base short, with 11 bases between. For the CDR3, the DNA is TGTGCCAGCACCCCCCCGGGATCTGGGGCCAACGTCCTGACTTTC. Translated, it gives CASTPPGSGANVLTF.

This chain uses TRBV30 with TRBJ2-1; possibly TRBD1 for D (5 bases). Trimming stripped 6 bases from V and 2 bases from J, with 11 bases between. CDR3 size: 13 residues. Germline V lookup: CDR1 GTSNPN, CDR2 SVGIG (reference sequence). CDR3 region: CACFRQTYNEQFF. CDR3 coding DNA: TGTGCCTGTTTTCGACAGACCTACAATGAGCAGTTCTTC.

This clone was picked up a small number of times. The chain joins TRBV2 to TRBJ2-1; 10 bases are a match to TRBD2. Germline CDR1 SNHLY, CDR2 FYNNEI. This CDR3 region has 17 residues. V lost 3 bases, J lost 6 bases, and 11 bases stayed unmatched. The CDR3, as DNA: TGTGCCAGCAGTGATGATTCCCTAGCGGGAGTTGGCAATGAGCAGTTCTTC. Translation: CASSDDSLAGVGNEQFF.

This clone was seen only a few times. The CDR3 nucleotides read TGCGCCAGCAGCTTAAGAGGGACAGGGGGCTTTGGCTACACCTTC. This gives the protein CASSLRGTGGFGYTF. The chain links TRBV5-1 to TRBJ1-2; TRBD1 matches 12 bases. CDR1 and CDR2 from the germline V gene are SGHRS and YFSETQ. The V gene end was trimmed by 2 bases and the J gene end by 7 bases; junction bases not matched to a gene: 6. The CDR3 loop spans 15 amino acids.

The chain employs TRBV11-2 and TRBJ2-3; 9 positions agree with TRBD1. The J segment lost 5 bases and the V segment lost 5 bases, leaving 8 bases of the junction unmatched. The germline gives CDR1 SGHAT, CDR2 FQNNGV. The CDR3 runs 15 residues. The CDR3 coding sequence is TGTGCCAGCAGCCTACAGGGGGCGGGGGTAGATACGCAGTATTTT. Translation gives CASSLQGAGVDTQYF.